This TCR beta chain is drawn from a study of blood T cells in healthy people across ages. CDR3 length equals 13 residues. V was pared by 6 bases and J by 4 bases, with 13 bases between. Germline V lookup: CDR1 SNHLY, CDR2 FYNNEI. Together with a sample-barcoded 5' primer, a J-beta primer mix was included in a second PCR lasting 7 to 11 cycles. One entry per CDR3 protein results from TCRdb running MiXCR on the 5' RACE reads. Of about 1.4 million distinct CDR3 sequences listed, approximately 59% were seen once; the top ten hold 6.5% to 8%. The source of this sequence is a man aged 18-30 years in good health. V and J are TRBV2 and TRBJ2-7; D possibly uses TRBD1 or TRBD2 (5 bases each). The specimen sequenced was blood. The CDR3 sequence: CASRPGRTYEQYF. CDR3 nucleotide sequence: TGTGCCAGCAGGCCGGGACGAACATACGAGCAGTACTTC.